Given below is one T cell receptor beta chain in context. Antigen specificity is unknown. This sample is part of a study of T cell responses to AZD1222 COVID-19 vaccine. Study information: Combined were second doses at about 4 or about 12 weeks. The study's findings and limits: Clonal diversity was possibly underestimated, and the donors were mostly white British, with more females. The study reported that nearly half of spike-specific TCRs target unmutated variant regions. The peak T cell response came first, and repertoires were sampled only after it.

V was pared by 0 bases and J by 8 bases, with 9 bases between. This CDR3 is built from 13 residues. Germline values: CDR1 SGHRS, CDR2 YFSETQ. Assay used: immunoSEQ multiplex PCR; TCRdb lists only in-frame clones, some missing. The repertoire holds about 150,000 clones, with 90% to 95% as singletons. The receptor's source is an adult in good health. V and J are TRBV5-1 and TRBJ2-1; D is perhaps TRBD2 (6 bases). The material sequenced was peripheral blood, taken on day 0 of AZD1222 vaccination. CDR3 sequence: CASSLGLDDEQFF. The CDR3 DNA reads TGCGCCAGCAGCTTGGGACTAGACGATGAGCAGTTCTTC.